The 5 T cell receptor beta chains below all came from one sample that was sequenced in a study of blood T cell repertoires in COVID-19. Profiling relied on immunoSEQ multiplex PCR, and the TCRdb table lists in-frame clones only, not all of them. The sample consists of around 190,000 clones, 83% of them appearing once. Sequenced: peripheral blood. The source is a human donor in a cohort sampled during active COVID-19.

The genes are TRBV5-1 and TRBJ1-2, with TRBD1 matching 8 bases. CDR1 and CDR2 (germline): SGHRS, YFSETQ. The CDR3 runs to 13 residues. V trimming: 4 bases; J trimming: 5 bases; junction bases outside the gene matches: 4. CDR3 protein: CASSNGQGYGYTF. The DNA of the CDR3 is TGCGCCAGCAGCAACGGACAGGGATATGGCTACACCTTC.

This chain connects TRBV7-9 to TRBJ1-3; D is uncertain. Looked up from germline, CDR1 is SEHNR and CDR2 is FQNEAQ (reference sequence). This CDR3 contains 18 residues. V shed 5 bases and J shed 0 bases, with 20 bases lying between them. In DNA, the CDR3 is TGTGCCAGCAGCCCGAGTACTCCGGAGCGGCACTCTGGAAACACCATATATTTT. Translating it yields CASSPSTPERHSGNTIYF.

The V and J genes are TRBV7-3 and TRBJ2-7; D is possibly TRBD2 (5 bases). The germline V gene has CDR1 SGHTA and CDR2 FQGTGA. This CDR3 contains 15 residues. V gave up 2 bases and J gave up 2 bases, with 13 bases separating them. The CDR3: CASSLGNGKTYEQYF. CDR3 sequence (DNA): TGTGCCAGCAGCTTAGGGAACGGGAAGACCTACGAGCAGTACTTC.

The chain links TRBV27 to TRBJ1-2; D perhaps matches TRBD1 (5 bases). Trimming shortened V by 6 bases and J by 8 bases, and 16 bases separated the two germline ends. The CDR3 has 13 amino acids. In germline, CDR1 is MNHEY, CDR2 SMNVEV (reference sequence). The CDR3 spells CASSPGFQRGYTF. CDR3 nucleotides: TGTGCCAGCAGCCCAGGGTTCCAGAGAGGCTACACCTTC.

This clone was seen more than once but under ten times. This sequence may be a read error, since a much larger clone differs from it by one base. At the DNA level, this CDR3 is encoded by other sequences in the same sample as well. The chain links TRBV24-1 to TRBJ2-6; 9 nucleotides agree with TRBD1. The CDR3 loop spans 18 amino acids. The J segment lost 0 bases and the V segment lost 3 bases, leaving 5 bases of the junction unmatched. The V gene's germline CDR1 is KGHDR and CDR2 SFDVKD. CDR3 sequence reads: CATSDPGQGISGANVLTF. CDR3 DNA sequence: TGTGCCACCAGTGATCCCGGACAGGGGATCTCTGGGGCCAACGTCCTGACTTTC.